This record covers a single TCR beta chain. This clonotype was observed at least ten times. Its target antigen remains unknown. There are no base qualities to consult, and no much larger clone falls within one base. The sample's treatment or condition label, decoded: allogeneic hematopoietic cell transplantation with graft depleted of TCRalphabeta T cells and CD19 B cells. The children who served as transplant recipients had been given grafts of TCRalphabeta/CD19-depleted allogeneic hematopoietic cells. The germline V gene encodes CDR1 LGHNA and CDR2 YSLEER. From cysteine to phenylalanine, the CDR3 is 14 amino acids long. Only the CDR3 portion is preserved as DNA: 42 bases, with reading frame beginning at the first base. The V and J ends are trimmed by 3 bases and 4 bases, leaving 12 bases between them. These data are taken from a study of T-cell reconstitution after alpha-beta-depleted transplantation in children (dated by TCRdb to about 2016). Background for the entire study: Using TCR repertoire profiling, the study followed T-cell immune reconstitution in a quantitative way in children after TCRalphabeta/CD19-depleted allogeneic hematopoietic cell transplantation. The study at large found these results: Over the following months the frequencies of hyperexpanded clones went down, and after one year T-cell counts and TCRbeta diversity were mostly credited to newly produced T cells. The apparently early alphabetaT-cell count recovery about two months after transplant was reportedly dependent on only several hundred rapidly expanded clones derived from non-depleted graft cells. In some patients, the high TCRbeta diversity seen at day 60 was put down to recipient T cells and intrathymic progenitors that had survived conditioning.

Libraries came from PCR. The listed sequencing device is Illumina HiSeq 2500. TCR libraries were prepared with molecular barcoding, using unique molecular identifiers to normalize TCRbeta repertoire quantification. TCRdb handled the public reads itself, with Q25 trimming in fastp and clone calling in MiXCR, and kept productive beta chains. Each record represents a unique CDR3 protein, reported with the most common genes and DNA among its rows. This sample comprises 200,000 or so distinct CDR3 sequences, roughly 6.3% of them detected only once. Approximately 4.1% of the sample comes from the top ten. The TCR originated in a girl in the first two years of life with combined immunodeficiency, due to receive a stem cell transplant. The chain is made from TRBV4-3 and TRBJ2-5, with the D gene call left open. The source was PBMCs, collected before TCRalphabeta/CD19-depleted stem cell transplant. The DNA sequence is as follows: TGCGCCAGCAGCCAGAGAGGAGTCGGAGAGACCCAGTACTTC. Its product reads: CASSQRGVGETQYF.